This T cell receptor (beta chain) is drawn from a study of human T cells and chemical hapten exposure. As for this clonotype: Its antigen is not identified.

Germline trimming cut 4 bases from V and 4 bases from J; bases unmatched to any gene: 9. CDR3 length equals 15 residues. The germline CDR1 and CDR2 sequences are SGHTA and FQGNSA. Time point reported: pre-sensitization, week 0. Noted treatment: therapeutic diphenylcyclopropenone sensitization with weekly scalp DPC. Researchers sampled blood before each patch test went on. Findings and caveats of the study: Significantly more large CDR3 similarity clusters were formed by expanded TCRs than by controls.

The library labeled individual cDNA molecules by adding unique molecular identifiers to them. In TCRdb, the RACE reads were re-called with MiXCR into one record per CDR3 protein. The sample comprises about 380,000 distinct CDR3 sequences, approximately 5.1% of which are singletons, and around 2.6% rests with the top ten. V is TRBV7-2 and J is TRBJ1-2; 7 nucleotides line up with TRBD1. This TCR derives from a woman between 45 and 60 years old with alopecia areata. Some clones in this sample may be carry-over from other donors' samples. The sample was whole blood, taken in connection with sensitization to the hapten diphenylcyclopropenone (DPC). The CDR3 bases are TGTGCCAGCAGCTCCCTCCCGGGACAGCTCTATGGCTACACCTTC. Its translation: CASSSLPGQLYGYTF.